This section outlines one T cell receptor beta chain sequence together with its context. Its target is not known. Whole-study results and caveats: The larger cohort examined one V-J beta rearrangement, not whole repertoires.

After constant-region reverse-primer amplification, full-length variable regions underwent semi-nested PCR with Nested Universal Primer A. In TCRdb, the 5' RACE reads were re-called with MiXCR into one record per CDR3 protein. The sample has just under 65,000 distinct CDR3 sequences, approximately 23% seen once. The CDR3 contains 12 residues. Trimming cost V 1 base and J 3 bases, with 1 base left between them. Per germline, CDR1 SEHNR and CDR2 FQNEAQ (reference sequence). Memory CD4+ cells were defined as CD4+CD45RO+CD25-. The clonotype originates from a female donor with breast cancer. The chain has TRBV7-9 and TRBJ1-5; no definite D call. Sequenced sample: memory CD4+ T cells sorted from a lymph node. The subset is: memory CD4+ T cells, CD4+CD45RO+CD25-. CDR3 in amino acids: CASSLVNQPQHF. In DNA form, the CDR3 reads TGTGCCAGCAGCTTAGTCAATCAGCCCCAGCATTTT. The complete variable domain, with remaining parts taken from reference TRBV7-9 and TRBJ1-5, reads DTGVSQNPRHKITKRGQNVTFRCDPISEHNRLYWYRQTLGQGPEFLTYFQNEAQLEKSRLLSDRFSAERPKGSFSTLEIQRTEQGDSAMYLCASSLVNQPQHFGDGTRLSIL.